The 19 T cell receptor beta chains reported below all come from one sample, sequenced in a study of blood T cells in healthy people across ages. The authors ran a second PCR of roughly 6 to 11 cycles using a sample-barcoded 5' primer and a J-beta primer mix. TCRdb called the 5' RACE reads again in MiXCR, with one record for every CDR3 protein. The repertoire holds about 1.4 million distinct CDR3 sequences, with 55% to 75% as singletons. Specimen: blood. The source of these receptors is a man aged 18 to 35 in good health.

The chain joins TRBV4-1 to TRBJ1-3; D not certain. The CDR3 spans 17 residues. The V gene's germline CDR1 is MGHRA and CDR2 YSYEKL. The V end lost 0 bases, the J end lost 0 bases, and 12 bases lay between the germline ends. CDR3 protein: CASSQDGGTYSGNTIYF. The DNA for the CDR3 is TGCGCCAGCAGCCAAGATGGCGGAACCTACTCTGGAAACACCATATATTTT.

Comment on this clonotype: Mismatch with germline at one junction end may stem from a read error. The chain is built from TRBV3-1 and TRBJ1-2; 8 bases agree with TRBD1. Germline V gives CDR1 LGHDT, CDR2 YNNKEL (reference sequence). The CDR3 is made up of 15 amino acids. CDR3 in amino acids: CASSPPRGTGYGCTF. CDR3 nucleotide sequence: TGTGCCAGCAGCCCCCCTCGGGGGACAGGCTATGGCTGCACCTTC. Full variable domain (missing parts from reference TRBV3-1 and TRBJ1-2): DTAVSQTPKYLVTQMGNDKSIKCEQNLGHDTMYWYKQDSKKFLKIMFSYNNKELIINETVPNRFSPKSPDKAHLNLHINSLELGDSAVYFCASSPPRGTGYGCTFGSGTRLTVV.

The table lists this clonotype with a few counts. The rearrangement uses TRBV29-1 and TRBJ2-7; TRBD1 matches at 9 bases. Germline V gene lookup returns CDR1 SQVTM and CDR2 ANQGSEA. This CDR3 is 15 amino acids long. V trimming: 5 bases; J trimming: 4 bases; junction bases outside the gene matches: 12. The CDR3 DNA reads TGCAGCGTTCAACCGGGGGACAGGGAAACTTACGAGCAGTACTTC. Its protein is CSVQPGDRETYEQYF.

The chain uses TRBV29-1 and TRBJ1-1; D not resolved. This CDR3 is 16 amino acids long. Trimming stripped 5 bases from V and 4 bases from J, with 23 bases between. CDR1 and CDR2 (germline): SQVTM, ANQGSEA. The chain's CDR3 is CSVLGQALVWGTEAFF. As DNA, the CDR3 is TGCAGCGTTTTGGGTCAGGCCCTAGTCTGGGGCACTGAAGCTTTCTTT.

The chain couples TRBV20-1 to TRBJ2-3; D is unclear. The CDR3 loop spans 10 amino acids. Trimming removed 5 bases at V and 6 bases at J, with 6 bases between. Germline V gives CDR1 DFQATT, CDR2 SNEGSKA (reference sequence). This CDR3 reads CSAVRDTQYF. The CDR3 coding sequence is TGCAGTGCTGTTAGGGATACGCAGTATTTT.

The J gene is TRBJ2-7, the V gene TRBV19; perhaps TRBD2 as D (6 bases). Per germline, CDR1 LNHDA and CDR2 SQIVND (reference sequence). V was pared by 1 base and J by 0 bases, with 7 bases between. CDR3 length: 14 amino acids. DNA of the CDR3: TGTGCCAGTAGTATAGGCGGGATCTCCTACGAGCAGTACTTC. It yields the protein CASSIGGISYEQYF.

The CDR3 DNA reads TGCGCCAGCAGCCAAGACCTCGGACGGAGCTCTGGAAACACCATATATTTT. It yields the protein CASSQDLGRSSGNTIYF. This chain uses TRBV4-3 with TRBJ1-3; D not certain. V was shortened by 0 bases and J by 0 bases, with 12 bases between the two germline ends. This CDR3 is 17 amino acids long. Per germline, CDR1 LGHNA and CDR2 YSLEER.

The chain is built from TRBV27 and TRBJ1-1, with D hard to call. V gave up 3 bases and J gave up 5 bases, with 13 bases separating them. Germline assignment: CDR1 MNHEY and CDR2 SMNVEV (reference sequence). This CDR3 has 14 amino acids. The CDR3 here is CASSFGPPGTEAFF. CDR3 sequence (DNA): TGTGCCAGCAGTTTTGGGCCCCCGGGGACTGAAGCTTTCTTT.

The chain combines TRBV27 with TRBJ1-2; tentatively, D is TRBD1 (5 bases). This CDR3 spans 13 amino acids. Per germline, CDR1 MNHEY and CDR2 SMNVEV (reference sequence). The V and J ends lost 5 bases and 8 bases respectively, with 15 bases between them. The CDR3 protein is CASSAGTFGGYTF. The CDR3 DNA follows: TGTGCCAGCAGTGCCGGGACCTTTGGGGGCTACACCTTC.

This sequence joins TRBV4-2 and TRBJ2-1; D is uncertain. In germline, CDR1 is LGHNA, CDR2 YNFKEQ. The CDR3 contains 14 residues. V was trimmed by 0 bases and J by 11 bases, leaving 14 bases between them. The CDR3 here is CASSQDNWAPQQFF. As DNA, the CDR3 is TGTGCCAGCAGCCAAGATAACTGGGCTCCCCAGCAGTTCTTC.

The count of this clonotype is one. The chain recombines TRBV6-5 with TRBJ2-1; TRBD2 might be the D (6 bases). The CDR3 is made up of 14 amino acids. The ends were cut back, 4 bases at V and 6 bases at J, with 13 bases in the middle. Germline loops: CDR1 MNHEY, CDR2 SVGAGI. CDR3 protein: CASSFGTLPNEQFF. CDR3 nucleotide sequence: TGTGCCAGCAGTTTCGGGACTCTCCCCAATGAGCAGTTCTTC.

This chain joins TRBV2 and TRBJ2-5, with D hard to call. This CDR3 spans 14 amino acids. CDR1 SNHLY and CDR2 FYNNEI come from the germline V gene. Deletions cut 6 bases from V and 4 bases from J, with 15 bases between. The CDR3 bases are TGTGCCAGCAGCGACTTTGGCAGACCAGAGACCCAGTACTTC. Its translation: CASSDFGRPETQYF.

The rearrangement joins TRBV12-3 or TRBV12-4 to TRBJ2-5, with D possibly being TRBD2 (5 bases). This CDR3 has 13 amino acids. V lost 5 bases, J lost 11 bases, and 18 bases lay in between. The CDR3 sequence: CASSLHITREQYF. In DNA, the CDR3 is TGTGCCAGCAGTCTCCACATTACTAGGGAGCAGTACTTC.

As concerns this clonotype: One end of the junction is discordant with germline, which a read error may explain. The chain couples TRBV7-7 to TRBJ2-5, with 12 bases identical to TRBD2. The CDR3 length is 14 residues. Looked up from germline, CDR1 is SSHAT and CDR2 is FNYEAQ (reference sequence). The CDR3 DNA follows: TGTGCTAGCAGCTGGACTAGCGGGGAAGAGACCCAGTACTTC. Translation gives CASSWTSGEETQYF.

The chain recombines TRBV6-1 with TRBJ2-7; D gene uncertain. The CDR3 contains 11 residues. V was trimmed by 8 bases and J by 7 bases, leaving 12 bases between them. Per the germline V gene, CDR1 is MNHNS and CDR2 is SASEGT. The DNA for the CDR3 is TGTGCCAGCTCTTCCCTCAATGAGCAGTACTTC. Protein product: CASSSLNEQYF.

The chain uses TRBV20-1 and TRBJ2-1, with a tentative D call TRBD2 (7 bases). This CDR3 has 15 amino acids. V lost 1 base to trimming and J lost 7 bases, with 17 bases between them. Germline-derived CDR1 and CDR2 are DFQATT and SNEGSKA (reference sequence). The CDR3 coding sequence is TGCAGTGCTAGAGGTCAGGGGACGGGAGGAAATGAGCAGTTCTTC. This sequence encodes CSARGQGTGGNEQFF.

The genes are TRBV4-2 and TRBJ2-2, with D perhaps matching TRBD2 (5 bases). V lost 1 base and J lost 8, with 8 bases in between. Germline V gene data show CDR1 as LGHNA and CDR2 as YNFKEQ. The CDR3 runs 13 residues. DNA for the CDR3: TGTGCCAGCAGCCAAGGTTCGGGGGGGGAGCTGTTTTTT. This translates into CASSQGSGGELFF.

There are a few counts of this clonotype. V usage is TRBV28 and J usage is TRBJ2-7; maybe TRBD1 (6 bases). CDR3 length: 14 residues. V gave up 2 bases and J gave up 3 bases, with 11 bases separating them. In germline, CDR1 is MDHEN, CDR2 SYDVKM. The CDR3 protein is CASSLTGTIYEQYF. CDR3 nucleotide sequence: TGTGCCAGCAGTTTAACAGGGACGATCTACGAGCAGTACTTC.

This chain links TRBV20-1 with TRBJ2-3, with 9 bases aligning to TRBD2. CDR1 is DFQATT, CDR2 SNEGSKA, per germline (reference sequence). Trimming took 3 bases from V and 5 from J; bases not matched to a gene: 24. The CDR3 has 20 amino acids. CDR3 sequence: CSASRQGRAGGPFLGDTQYF. CDR3 coding DNA: TGCAGTGCTAGCCGTCAGGGTCGCGCGGGAGGGCCTTTCCTGGGAGATACGCAGTATTTT.